This TCR beta chain stems from a study of T cells after yellow fever vaccination. Study summary: It was SMART-Seq v4 Ultra Low Input that prepared the fractions with low cell numbers.

This clonotype has ten or more counts. As yet, its antigen is unknown. The study's findings and limits: Highly abundant clonotypes carried over from the bulk population could end up in FACS-sorted repertoires as contaminants.

The CDR3 runs to 11 residues. V was clipped by 6 bases and J by 5 bases, with 6 bases between them. Each CDR3 protein is one row after TCRdb ran MiXCR on the 5' RACE reads. The sample holds some 260,000 distinct CDR3 sequences, about 5.2% seen once. The origin of this receptor is a man aged 18-30 years who received the YFV17D yellow fever vaccine. This chain connects TRBV12-3 or TRBV12-4 to TRBJ2-3, with no clear D. The specimen was CD4+ T cells sorted from PBMCs, collected on the day of the yellow fever booster vaccination. The CDR3 sequence is CASRSRDTQYF. As DNA, the CDR3 is TGTGCCAGCAGATCTCGAGATACGCAGTATTTT.